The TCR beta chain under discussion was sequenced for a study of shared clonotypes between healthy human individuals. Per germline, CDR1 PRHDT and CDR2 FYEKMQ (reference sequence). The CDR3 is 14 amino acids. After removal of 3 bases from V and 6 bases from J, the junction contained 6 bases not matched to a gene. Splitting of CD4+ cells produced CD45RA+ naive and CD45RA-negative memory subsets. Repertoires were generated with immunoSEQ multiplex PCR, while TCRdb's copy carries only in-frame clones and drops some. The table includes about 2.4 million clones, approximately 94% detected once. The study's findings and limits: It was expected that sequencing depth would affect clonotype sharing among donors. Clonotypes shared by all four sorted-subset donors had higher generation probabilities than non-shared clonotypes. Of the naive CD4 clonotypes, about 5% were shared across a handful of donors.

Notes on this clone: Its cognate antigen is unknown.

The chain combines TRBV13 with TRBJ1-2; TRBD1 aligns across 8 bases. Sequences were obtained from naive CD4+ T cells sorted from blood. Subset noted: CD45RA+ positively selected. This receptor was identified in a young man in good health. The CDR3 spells CASSFLDREHGYTF. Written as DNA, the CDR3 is TGTGCCAGCAGCTTTTTGGACAGGGAACATGGCTACACCTTC.